What follows are 21 T cell receptor beta chains derived from one specimen sequenced in a study of CD8 T cells in ankylosing spondylitis. TCRdb ran MiXCR on the 5' RACE reads and lists one entry per CDR3 protein. In the table there are 350,000 or so distinct CDR3 sequences, approximately 14% of which are singletons. Sequencing was carried out using blood, either unsorted or a sorted T cell fraction (not recorded which). The source of these receptors is a male donor with ankylosing spondylitis or in good health (not recorded which).

Ten or more counts support this clonotype. The V gene is TRBV20-1, the J gene TRBJ1-6; 11 positions agree with TRBD1. V trimming: 6 bases; J trimming: 5 bases; junction bases outside the gene matches: 9. Germline-derived CDR1 and CDR2 are DFQATT and SNEGSKA (reference sequence). The CDR3 contains 16 residues. The CDR3 spells CSAPPMGQGDNSPLHF. Written as DNA, the CDR3 is TGCAGTGCACCCCCGATGGGACAGGGGGATAATTCACCCCTCCACTTT.

A few counts support this clonotype. The gene calls are TRBV5-1 and TRBJ2-2; 7 bases agree with TRBD2. The CDR3 contains 14 residues. The J segment lost 6 bases and the V segment lost 0 bases, leaving 2 bases of the junction unmatched. Germline lookup yields CDR1 SGHRS and CDR2 YFSETQ. Here the CDR3 DNA reads TGCGCCAGCAGCTTGGGGGCGGGAGCCGGGGAGCTGTTTTTT. Protein sequence: CASSLGAGAGELFF.

This clonotype was recorded a few times. The chain recombines TRBV12-3 or TRBV12-4 with TRBJ1-5; TRBD1 agrees at 10 bases. The CDR3 loop spans 17 amino acids. V dropped 5 bases and J dropped 1; count of bases not matched to a gene: 8. The CDR3 DNA is TGTGCCAGCAGTCCCGGGACAGGGGCGAACAGCAATCAGCCCCAGCATTTT. Its translation: CASSPGTGANSNQPQHF.

The chain combines TRBV20-1 with TRBJ2-1, with D tentatively TRBD1 (6 bases). The germline gives CDR1 DFQATT, CDR2 SNEGSKA (reference sequence). This CDR3 contains 10 residues. Trimming took off 8 bases at V and 11 bases at J, with 13 bases between the two ends. The CDR3 reads CSSHREKQFF. The CDR3 region has the DNA TGCAGTTCACACAGGGAGAAGCAGTTCTTC.

This chain uses TRBV20-1 with TRBJ2-2, with D maybe TRBD1 (6 bases). The CDR3 extends over 15 amino acids. Germline CDR1 reads DFQATT; CDR2 reads SNEGSKA (reference sequence). V was trimmed by 0 bases and J by 6 bases, leaving 14 bases between them. The CDR3 DNA follows: TGCAGTGCTAGAGATACCGGGACATCCTCCGGGGAGCTGTTTTTT. Translating it yields CSARDTGTSSGELFF.

The genes are TRBV5-6 and TRBJ2-7; 7 positions agree with TRBD1. This CDR3 region has 18 residues. The ends lost 0 bases at V and 4 bases at J; junction bases unmatched: 16. Germline V gene lookup returns CDR1 SGHDT and CDR2 YYEEEE. The CDR3 protein is CASSLGSPSGTVNYEQYF. As DNA, the CDR3 is TGTGCCAGCAGCTTGGGTTCACCTTCCGGGACAGTTAATTACGAGCAGTACTTC.

In its sample, this clonotype was seen a few times. V usage is TRBV10-3 and J usage is TRBJ1-1, with D maybe TRBD1 (6 bases). Germline loops: CDR1 ENHRY, CDR2 SYGVKD. The CDR3 runs 13 residues. V was clipped by 10 bases and J by 8 bases, with 20 bases between them. This chain's CDR3 is CATWGGTIGEAFF. Here the CDR3 DNA reads TGTGCCACCTGGGGGGGCACCATAGGAGAAGCTTTCTTT.

This clonotype has a handful of counts. The chain joins TRBV5-1 to TRBJ1-3; unclear D gene. Trimming took 0 bases from V and 11 from J, leaving 12 bases between them. Germline values: CDR1 SGHRS, CDR2 YFSETQ. The CDR3 totals 13 residues. CDR3 bases: TGCGCCAGCAGCTTGGGGGGTCGGAACGCCATATATTTT. Protein sequence: CASSLGGRNAIYF. The entire variable domain, with the rest obtained from reference TRBV5-1 and TRBJ1-3, is as follows: KAGVTQTPRYLIKTRGQQVTLSCSPISGHRSVSWYQQTPGQGLQFLFEYFSETQRNKGNFPGRFSGRQFSNSRSEMNVSTLELGDSALYLCASSLGGRNAIYFGEGSWLTVV.

The chain uses TRBV20-1 and TRBJ2-1, with TRBD1 matching 10 bases. V was clipped by 2 bases and J by 5 bases; unmatched bases: 9. Germline V gives CDR1 DFQATT, CDR2 SNEGSKA (reference sequence). The CDR3 consists of 16 residues. The DNA of the CDR3 is TGCAGTGCTAGATCTCCGACAGGGGGCGCCGACAATGAGCAGTTCTTC. This encodes CSARSPTGGADNEQFF.

This chain joins TRBV11-2 and TRBJ2-3; 9 bases are a match to TRBD2. Looked up from germline, CDR1 is SGHAT and CDR2 is FQNNGV. Trimming removed 2 bases from V and 0 bases from J; junction bases left unmatched: 6. The CDR3 runs 17 residues. The CDR3 coding sequence is TGTGCCAGCAGCTTATATCCTAGCGGGGCCAGCACAGATACGCAGTATTTT. It is translated as CASSLYPSGASTDTQYF.

The J gene is TRBJ2-7, the V gene TRBV5-4; TRBD2 might be the D (5 bases). This CDR3 comprises 14 residues. Germline V gene data show CDR1 as SGHNT and CDR2 as YYREEE (reference sequence). V was pared by 0 bases and J by 1 base, with 8 bases between. CDR3 in amino acids: CASSLAAGSYEQYF. CDR3 DNA sequence: TGTGCCAGCAGCTTGGCCGCGGGTTCCTACGAGCAGTACTTC.

This clonotype has only a few counts. This chain joins TRBV20-1 and TRBJ1-4, with 8 bases lining up with TRBD1. Germline lookup yields CDR1 DFQATT and CDR2 SNEGSKA (reference sequence). V was pared by 5 bases and J by 0 bases, with 5 bases of the junction left unmatched. This CDR3 has 15 amino acids. The CDR3, as DNA: TGCAGTGCTTGGGACAGGCGTGCAACTAATGAAAAACTGTTTTTT. Translation gives CSAWDRRATNEKLFF.

The chain uses TRBV5-1 and TRBJ2-2, with D possibly being TRBD1 or TRBD2 (7 bases each). There are 15 residues in the CDR3. Trimming took 3 bases from V and 5 from J, leaving 14 bases between them. Germline V gene lookup returns CDR1 SGHRS and CDR2 YFSETQ. The CDR3 protein is CASSWGGQKTGELFF. As DNA, the CDR3 is TGCGCCAGCAGCTGGGGGGGACAGAAGACCGGGGAGCTGTTTTTT.

The sample holds a few counts of this clonotype. The gene calls are TRBV5-1 and TRBJ2-2, with D uncertain. Germline lookup yields CDR1 SGHRS and CDR2 YFSETQ. Trimming removed 7 bases from V and 0 bases from J, with 13 bases in between. There are 15 residues in the CDR3. CDR3 in amino acids: CASGPQATNTGELFF. CDR3 nucleotides: TGCGCCAGCGGCCCGCAGGCTACGAACACCGGGGAGCTGTTTTTT.

V is TRBV12-3 or TRBV12-4 and J is TRBJ2-5; D unresolved. V gave up 5 bases and J gave up 4 bases, with 17 bases separating them. The CDR3 has 15 residues. The chain's CDR3 is CASSTLKGSGETQYF. CDR3 sequence (DNA): TGTGCCAGCAGTACCCTAAAGGGTTCGGGAGAGACCCAGTACTTC.

The chain recombines TRBV27 with TRBJ2-5; D possibly uses TRBD1 or TRBD2 (5 bases each). This CDR3 is built from 14 residues. V lost 10 bases, J lost 0 bases, and 15 bases lay in between. Per germline, CDR1 MNHEY and CDR2 SMNVEV (reference sequence). As DNA, the CDR3 is TGTGCCATCCCGGGGACGGAATACCAAGAGACCCAGTACTTC. Encoded protein: CAIPGTEYQETQYF.

This clonotype was observed a handful of times. At one of its ends the junction is not consistent with the germline gene, which may arise from a read error. This sequence joins TRBV12-3 or TRBV12-4 and TRBJ1-6, with a weak D call TRBD1 (6 bases). CDR3 length: 14 amino acids. As DNA, the CDR3 is TGTGCCAGCAGCTTAGGGGGGGGTAGGTCACCCCTCCACTTT. Amino acid sequence: CASSLGGGRSPLHF.

This clonotype was recorded a few times. The chain employs TRBV12-3 or TRBV12-4 and TRBJ2-2, with a tentative D call TRBD2 (7 bases). The CDR3 has 14 residues. Trimming took 7 bases from V and 3 from J, leaving 12 bases between them. The CDR3 bases are TGTGCCAGCAACGGGGGGCCGGACACCGGGGAGCTGTTTTTT. This sequence encodes CASNGGPDTGELFF.

This clonotype was found a few times. This sequence joins TRBV12-3 or TRBV12-4 and TRBJ1-1, with TRBD1 matching over 9 bases. This CDR3 comprises 14 residues. V trimming: 5 bases; J trimming: 1 base; junction bases outside the gene matches: 2. CDR3 nucleotide sequence: TGTGCCAGCAGTACGACAGGGGGGAACACTGAAGCTTTCTTT. Translated, it gives CASSTTGGNTEAFF.

This clonotype was seen more than once but under ten times. The chain couples TRBV20-1 to TRBJ2-2, with D unresolved. V was clipped by 0 bases and J by 0 bases, with 8 bases between them. The germline V gene has CDR1 DFQATT and CDR2 SNEGSKA (reference sequence). This CDR3 is 15 amino acids long. The CDR3 sequence: CSARDGRSNTGELFF. The CDR3 DNA reads TGCAGTGCTAGAGACGGCCGATCGAACACCGGGGAGCTGTTTTTT.

The chain recombines TRBV10-3 with TRBJ1-1, with a weak D call TRBD1 (5 bases). The CDR3 is made up of 13 amino acids. V lost 3 bases to trimming and J lost 6 bases, with 11 bases between them. Germline V gene sequence: CDR1 ENHRY, CDR2 SYGVKD. CDR3 in DNA: TGTGCCATCAGTGAATGGGAAGGGGCTGAAGCTTTCTTT. Translating gives CAISEWEGAEAFF.